This entry features one T cell receptor beta chain sequence. Its antigen remains unknown. This specimen belongs to a study of cytomegalovirus exposure and HLA in healthy donors. The study, taken as a whole, reports: Most TCR sequences were uncommon, yet certain public TCRs appeared in many donors. Relative to equally common others, HLA-associated TCR beta chains showed greater clonal expansion in a later analysis.

The PCR contained 60 Vbeta and 13 Jbeta primers. Clones were sequenced by immunoSEQ multiplex PCR, and TCRdb holds only the in-frame ones, with some missing. The repertoire includes approximately 120,000 clones, around 80% of them detected once, and less than 2.5% sits in the top ten. CDR1 is SGHNT, CDR2 YYREEE, per germline (reference sequence). This CDR3 contains 15 residues. The junction had 0 bases not matched to a gene; V was cut back by 0 bases and J by 0 bases. The TCR originated in a middle-aged man in good health and CMV-seronegative. Sequencing was done on a sample of PBMCs. This chain uses TRBV5-4 with TRBJ2-1; 7 bases agree with TRBD1. The CDR3 loop is CASSLGTGSYNEQFF. DNA for the CDR3: TGTGCCAGCAGCTTGGGGACAGGCTCCTACAATGAGCAGTTCTTC.